The 30 T cell receptor beta chains listed next were all sequenced from one sample in a study of blood T cell repertoires in COVID-19. Profiled with immunoSEQ multiplex PCR; TCRdb holds only in-frame clones, not every one. The sample shows approximately 89,000 clones, 90% to 95% of them seen only once. Sequencing used peripheral blood. Receptors originate from a human donor with active COVID-19. The donor label of this sample is uncertain.

CDR3 sequence reads: CASSFGQEGEQFF. DNA for the CDR3: TGTGCCAGCAGCTTCGGTCAGGAGGGTGAGCAGTTCTTC. V is TRBV7-9 and J is TRBJ2-1; D is perhaps TRBD2 (6 bases). Deletions cut 3 bases from V and 9 bases from J, with 12 bases between. Per the germline V gene, CDR1 is SEHNR and CDR2 is FQNEAQ (reference sequence). The CDR3 runs 13 residues.

The chain joins TRBV11-3 to TRBJ2-1, with D tentatively TRBD1 (6 bases). The V gene's germline CDR1 is SGHNT and CDR2 YENEEA. V was shortened by 5 bases and J by 8 bases, with 25 bases between the two germline ends. This CDR3 is 17 amino acids long. For the CDR3, the DNA is TGTGCCAGCAGCGGATGGCTAAGTGGGACAAGGGGTCATGAGCAGTTCTTC. It encodes CASSGWLSGTRGHEQFF.

This chain uses TRBV27 with TRBJ1-5; D uncertain. Germline-derived CDR1 and CDR2 are MNHEY and SMNVEV (reference sequence). The CDR3 sequence is 13 residues long. V was shortened by 2 bases and J by 4 bases, with 6 bases between the two germline ends. This CDR3 is CASSLNRNQPQHF. In nucleotides, the CDR3 is TGTGCCAGCAGTTTAAACCGGAATCAGCCCCAGCATTTT.

V and J are TRBV6-6 and TRBJ2-7, with TRBD2 matching over 15 bases. The germline CDR1 and CDR2 sequences are MNHNY and SVGAGI (reference sequence). V trimming: 7 bases; J trimming: 3 bases; junction bases outside the gene matches: 7. The CDR3 has 16 residues. CDR3 region: CASTPGTSGRYYEQYF. The CDR3 DNA follows: TGTGCCAGCACCCCCGGGACTAGCGGGAGGTACTACGAGCAGTACTTC.

V gene TRBV11-3 combines with J gene TRBJ2-3; 7 nucleotides align to TRBD1. This CDR3 is 16 amino acids long. CDR1 is SGHNT, CDR2 YENEEA, per germline. V lost 0 bases to trimming and J lost 1 base; unmatched junction nucleotides: 4. CDR3: CASSLDLTGGTDTQYF. The CDR3 DNA sequence: TGTGCCAGCAGCTTAGATCTAACAGGGGGCACAGATACGCAGTATTTT.

The chain is built from TRBV9 and TRBJ1-1, with D unresolved. With 0 bases removed from V and 4 bases from J, the gap between germline ends came to 10 bases. The CDR3 runs to 14 residues. CDR1 SGDLS and CDR2 YYNGEE come from the germline V gene. The CDR3 loop reads CASSVAEVSTEAFF. The CDR3 DNA sequence: TGTGCCAGCAGCGTAGCAGAGGTTAGCACTGAAGCTTTCTTT.

The chain recombines TRBV2 with TRBJ2-6, with a weak D call TRBD1 (5 bases). Germline V CDR1 and CDR2: SNHLY, FYNNEI. With 9 bases removed from V and 0 bases from J, the gap between germline ends came to 12 bases. The CDR3 spans 15 residues. The DNA for the CDR3 is TGTGCCAGACAGGCGACATTCTCTGGGGCCAACGTCCTGACTTTC. Its translation: CARQATFSGANVLTF.

This clone has just one count. The V gene is TRBV3-1 (or the pseudogene TRBV3-2), the J gene TRBJ2-1; 9 bases align to TRBD1. Germline V gene lookup returns CDR1 LGHDT and CDR2 YNNKEL (reference sequence). The CDR3 is made up of 14 amino acids. Losses at the gene ends were 4 bases for V and 8 bases for J; bases not matched to a gene: 6. CDR3 sequence reads: CASSPGTGSHEQFF. CDR3 bases: TGTGCCAGCAGCCCCGGGACAGGGTCCCATGAGCAGTTCTTC.

The genes are TRBV4-3 and TRBJ2-7; possibly TRBD1 for D (6 bases). Per germline, CDR1 LGHNA and CDR2 YSLEER. CDR3 length: 15 amino acids. V lost 0 bases, J lost 5 bases, and 14 bases lay in between. The CDR3 reads CASSQEGAGYHEQYF. The CDR3 nucleotides read TGCGCCAGCAGCCAAGAGGGGGCGGGCTACCACGAGCAGTACTTC.

The chain couples TRBV5-5 to TRBJ1-3; D is unclear. From germline, CDR1 is SGHKS and CDR2 YYEKEE (reference sequence). V gave up 1 base and J gave up 1 base, with 12 bases separating them. This CDR3 has 16 residues. The CDR3 DNA sequence: TGTGCCAGCAGCTTGTTCTTGAGGGAGTCTGGAAACACCATATATTTT. As protein: CASSLFLRESGNTIYF.

The CDR3 protein is CASSLLSVHKGAANTGELFF. In DNA, the CDR3 is TGCGCCAGCAGCTTGTTGTCTGTGCATAAGGGGGCCGCTAACACCGGGGAGCTGTTTTTT. The chain has TRBV5-1 and TRBJ2-2, with TRBD1 matching 7 bases. V shed 1 base and J 2 bases; nucleotides not matched to a gene: 17. Germline CDR1 reads SGHRS; CDR2 reads YFSETQ. The CDR3 covers 20 residues. Complete variable domain (other parts from reference TRBV5-1 and TRBJ2-2): KAGVTQTPRYLIKTRGQQVTLSCSPISGHRSVSWYQQTPGQGLQFLFEYFSETQRNKGNFPGRFSGRQFSNSRSEMNVSTLELGDSALYLCASSLLSVHKGAANTGELFFGEGSRLTVL.

V and J are TRBV28 and TRBJ2-7; perhaps TRBD1 as D (6 bases). Trimming removed 5 bases from V and 0 bases from J, with 14 bases in between. Germline V gene sequence: CDR1 MDHEN, CDR2 SYDVKM. The CDR3 length is 15 residues. CDR3 sequence reads: CASSAGTPNSYEQYF. The CDR3, as DNA: TGTGCCAGCAGTGCCGGGACACCGAACTCCTACGAGCAGTACTTC.

This chain connects TRBV7-9 to TRBJ1-1; D is unclear. V lost 4 bases and J lost 7, with 7 bases in between. The CDR3 loop spans 11 amino acids. Per germline, CDR1 SEHNR and CDR2 FQNEAQ (reference sequence). CDR3 nucleotide sequence: TGTGCCAGCAGCTCCCAGATTGAAGCTTTCTTT. Translated: CASSSQIEAFF. Based on the CDR3 plus reference TRBV7-9 and TRBJ1-1, the full variable domain is DTGVSQNPRHKITKRGQNVTFRCDPISEHNRLYWYRQTLGQGPEFLTYFQNEAQLEKSRLLSDRFSAERPKGSFSTLEIQRTEQGDSAMYLCASSSQIEAFFGQGTRLTVV.

This chain joins TRBV5-1 and TRBJ1-2; D is undetermined. V was trimmed by 4 bases and J by 2 bases, leaving 12 bases between them. Germline V gene data show CDR1 as SGHRS and CDR2 as YFSETQ. CDR3 length: 14 residues. CDR3 DNA sequence: TGCGCCAGCAGCCCGGCGGGAGGGAACTATGGCTACACCTTC. Translation: CASSPAGGNYGYTF.

This sequence joins TRBV5-1 and TRBJ1-4; D gene uncertain. The CDR3 has 15 amino acids. V was cut by 3 bases and J by 2 bases, with 11 bases left in between. Germline lookup yields CDR1 SGHRS and CDR2 YFSETQ. In DNA form, the CDR3 reads TGCGCCAGCAGCTCGGCCTGGAGGACTAATGAAAAACTGTTTTTT. Translation: CASSSAWRTNEKLFF.

This CDR3 reads CASGDREFTDTQYF. CDR3 bases: TGTGCCAGCGGTGACAGAGAATTCACAGATACGCAGTATTTT. The chain combines TRBV9 with TRBJ2-3, with a tentative D call TRBD1 (5 bases). There are 14 residues in the CDR3. In germline, CDR1 is SGDLS, CDR2 YYNGEE. Trimming stripped 7 bases from V and 2 bases from J, with 14 bases between.

This clone appeared once. This chain links TRBV7-9 with TRBJ2-2; 9 nucleotides agree with TRBD1. With V trimmed by 5 bases and J by 3 bases, 7 bases remained unmatched. Germline loops: CDR1 SEHNR, CDR2 FQNEAQ (reference sequence). The CDR3 has 16 residues. The CDR3 sequence is CASSRPGTGYTGELFF. Written as DNA, the CDR3 is TGTGCCAGCAGCCGTCCCGGGACAGGGTACACCGGGGAGCTGTTTTTT.

This clone was observed a handful of times. The CDR3 DNA follows: TGCGCCAGCAGCCAAGCCAGGGCTAGCGGGGACTACGAGCAGTACTTC. Translated, it gives CASSQARASGDYEQYF. The J gene is TRBJ2-7, the V gene TRBV4-1; 9 positions match TRBD2. The trim removed 1 base at V and 3 bases at J, leaving 7 bases unmatched. The CDR3 sequence is 16 residues long. Germline V lookup: CDR1 MGHRA, CDR2 YSYEKL.

This sequence joins TRBV9 and TRBJ1-1; D may be TRBD1 (6 bases). The V gene's germline CDR1 is SGDLS and CDR2 YYNGEE. V dropped 4 bases and J dropped 1 base, with 17 bases sitting between them. This CDR3 is built from 16 residues. For the CDR3, the DNA is TGTGCCAGCAGCCCTCGAGCCCCGGGACAGAACACTGAAGCTTTCTTT. This gives the protein CASSPRAPGQNTEAFF.

J is TRBJ2-7 and V is TRBV4-1; TRBD2 might be the D (6 bases). The CDR3 has 12 residues. The V and J ends lost 6 bases and 1 base respectively, with 7 bases between them. Germline V gene sequence: CDR1 MGHRA, CDR2 YSYEKL. The CDR3, as DNA: TGCGCCAGCAGGGGACTGTCCTACGAGCAGTACTTC. Its protein product is CASRGLSYEQYF.

The chain recombines TRBV7-9 with TRBJ2-2; D not certain. Looked up from germline, CDR1 is SEHNR and CDR2 is FQNEAQ (reference sequence). The CDR3 is made up of 12 amino acids. The CDR3 protein is CAPASPTGELFF. In nucleotides, the CDR3 is TGTGCTCCAGCGTCCCCGACCGGGGAGCTGTTTTTT. The full variable domain, with the rest looked up from reference TRBV7-9 and TRBJ2-2, is DTGVSQNPRHKITKRGQNVTFRCDPISEHNRLYWYRQTLGQGPEFLTYFQNEAQLEKSRLLSDRFSAERPKGSFSTLEIQRTEQGDSAMYLCAPASPTGELFFGEGSRLTVL.

V usage is TRBV15 and J usage is TRBJ2-7; possibly TRBD2 for D (5 bases). Looked up from germline, CDR1 is LNHNV and CDR2 is YYDKDF (reference sequence). V lost 0 bases and J 5 bases, leaving 14 bases between the germline ends. The CDR3 covers 15 residues. The CDR3 loop reads CATSRDSVLAHEQYF. CDR3 in DNA: TGTGCCACCAGCAGAGATTCCGTGCTAGCCCACGAGCAGTACTTC.

For the CDR3, the DNA is TGCGCCAGCAGCCAAGTACAGGGGGGAGCCTACGAGCAGTACTTC. It yields the protein CASSQVQGGAYEQYF. The V gene is TRBV4-1, the J gene TRBJ2-7; 8 bases align to TRBD1. The CDR3 runs to 15 residues. Germline loops: CDR1 MGHRA, CDR2 YSYEKL. V gave up 1 base and J gave up 2 bases; unmatched junction bases: 4.

V gene TRBV9 combines with J gene TRBJ2-6, with D tentatively TRBD1 (6 bases). Trimming took 4 bases from V and 0 from J, leaving 11 bases between them. The CDR3 extends over 16 amino acids. Per the germline V gene, CDR1 is SGDLS and CDR2 is YYNGEE. This CDR3 reads CASSPRGDSGANVLTF. As DNA, the CDR3 is TGTGCCAGCAGCCCCAGGGGCGACTCTGGGGCCAACGTCCTGACTTTC.

This clone appeared a single time. The V call is TRBV10-3, the J call TRBJ1-2, with D perhaps TRBD1 (5 bases). The CDR3 totals 13 residues. Germline V lookup: CDR1 ENHRY, CDR2 SYGVKD. V was shortened by 5 bases and J by 1 base, with 8 bases between the two germline ends. The CDR3 bases are TGTGCCATCAGTATCGACAGTAACTATGGCTACACCTTC. The encoded protein is CAISIDSNYGYTF.

CDR3 coding DNA: TGTGCCAGCAGCTCTGTACTAGCGGGTGCGAATGAGCAGTTCTTC. Translating gives CASSSVLAGANEQFF. The chain employs TRBV7-9 and TRBJ2-1, with 9 bases fitting TRBD2. CDR1 and CDR2 (germline): SEHNR, FQNEAQ (reference sequence). The trim removed 4 bases at V and 7 bases at J, leaving 8 bases unmatched. This CDR3 region has 15 residues.

The chain links TRBV7-2 to TRBJ2-2, with 8 bases lining up with TRBD2. The length of the CDR3 is 15 residues. Trimming removed 4 bases from V and 0 bases from J; junction bases left unmatched: 1. The germline V gene encodes CDR1 SGHTA and CDR2 FQGNSA. CDR3 loop: CASSWGLANTGELFF. CDR3 bases: TGTGCCAGCAGCTGGGGACTAGCGAACACCGGGGAGCTGTTTTTT.

The rearrangement joins TRBV20-1 to TRBJ2-1; 7 nucleotides line up with TRBD2. The CDR3 consists of 15 residues. V dropped 3 bases and J dropped 9; count of bases not matched to a gene: 14. The germline V gene encodes CDR1 DFQATT and CDR2 SNEGSKA (reference sequence). The CDR3 DNA follows: TGCAGTGCTAGTGGGCGGGGTCCCTGGGAGGGTGAGCAGTTCTTC. Translated, it gives CSASGRGPWEGEQFF.

This chain uses TRBV9 with TRBJ2-1; TRBD2 agrees at 12 bases. Germline assignment: CDR1 SGDLS and CDR2 YYNGEE. V dropped 4 bases and J dropped 7; count of bases not matched to a gene: 6. The CDR3 runs 15 residues. DNA of the CDR3: TGTGCCAGCAGCCTGACTAGCGGGAGTACAAATGAGCAGTTCTTC. This sequence encodes CASSLTSGSTNEQFF.

The gene calls are TRBV7-2 and TRBJ2-3; TRBD2 matches 10 bases. Losses at the gene ends were 8 bases for V and 4 bases for J; bases not matched to a gene: 12. There are 16 residues in the CDR3. The germline V gene has CDR1 SGHTA and CDR2 FQGNSA. The CDR3 reads CASHGGAGGPSDTQYF. The CDR3 DNA is TGTGCCAGCCACGGCGGAGCGGGAGGGCCATCAGATACGCAGTATTTT.